The sequence of this T cell receptor beta chain was determined in a study of blood T cell repertoires in COVID-19. TCRdb keeps only in-frame clones here, not all; method: immunoSEQ multiplex PCR. The sample carries tens of thousands of clones, roughly 85% recorded once. CDR1 and CDR2 from the germline V gene are MNHNY and SVGAGI (reference sequence). The CDR3 consists of 17 residues. V lost 5 bases and J lost 1; bases outside the gene matches: 11. What was sequenced was peripheral blood. The V call is TRBV6-6, the J call TRBJ1-5; 7 bases align to TRBD1. The clonotype was recovered from a human donor in a cohort sampled during active COVID-19. The CDR3 reads CASSPTQGFESNQPQHF. In nucleotides, the CDR3 is TGTGCCAGCAGTCCTACACAGGGGTTCGAGAGCAATCAGCCCCAGCATTTT.